This is a list of T cell receptor beta chains from one sample in a study of cytomegalovirus exposure and HLA in healthy donors. Repertoires were generated with immunoSEQ multiplex PCR, while TCRdb's copy carries only in-frame clones and drops some. The table records 100,000 to 150,000 clones, roughly 74% of them present only once. Sequencing input: PBMCs. The receptors were gathered from a woman between 45 and 65 years old in good health and CMV-seropositive. Both conserved end residues are part of each CDR3. A D gene is named only where the DNA matches it firmly. Expanded clones get a size class; other rows say once, few or many, or leave the size out.

V gene,clone size,D gene,J gene,CDR3 DNA,CDR3 protein
TRBV28,-,-,TRBJ1-2,TGTGCCAGCAGCCCAGGGGACTATGGCTACACCTTC,CASSPGDYGYTF
TRBV6-6,-,TRBD2,TRBJ2-5,TGTGCCAGCAGTGCTAGCGGGGACTACCAAGAGACCCAGTACTTC,CASSASGDYQETQYF
TRBV27,-,-,TRBJ1-2,TGTGCCAGCAGTTTGGTATCCGGTCTTTATGGCTACACCTTC,CASSLVSGLYGYTF
TRBV28,-,TRBD1,TRBJ2-7,TGTGCCAGCAGGGACAGGGGGCTTATCTACGAGCAGTACTTC,CASRDRGLIYEQYF
TRBV5-1,-,-,TRBJ2-1,TGCGCCAGCAGCTCTGGGGGGGCAGGATTCTACAATGAGCAGTTCTTC,CASSSGGAGFYNEQFF
TRBV11-2,-,-,TRBJ1-1,TGTGCCAGCAGCCTACGTGGGTCGGGTAACACTGAAGCTTTCTTT,CASSLRGSGNTEAFF
TRBV5-1,few,-,TRBJ1-6,TGCGCCAGCAGCTTTGCAGGGGTGAAGAATTCACCCCTCCACTTT,CASSFAGVKNSPLHF
TRBV5-1,few,TRBD1,TRBJ2-1,TGCGCCAGCAGCTTGGCCGACAGGGTCGTGTCCTACAATGAGCAGTTCTTC,CASSLADRVVSYNEQFF
TRBV27,-,-,TRBJ2-2,TGTGCCAGCAGTTTATTAAGGACTGACACCGGGGAGCTGTTTTTT,CASSLLRTDTGELFF
TRBV7-6,few,-,TRBJ2-2,TGTGCCAGCAGCTTAGAACAGAACACCGGGGAGCTGTTTTTT,CASSLEQNTGELFF
TRBV6-5,-,TRBD2,TRBJ2-3,TGTGCCAGCAGTTCCCTACTAGCGGGGGGGCCGAATACGCAGTATTTT,CASSSLLAGGPNTQYF
TRBV7-2,-,TRBD2,TRBJ2-3,TGTGCCAGCAGCTTGGCTCTCCGGGACTACCAGTATTTT,CASSLALRDYQYF
TRBV27,-,-,TRBJ1-5,TGTGCCAGCAGTTTAATGAGGGGCAATCAGCCCCAGCATTTT,CASSLMRGNQPQHF
TRBV29-1,-,-,TRBJ1-1,TGCAGCGTTGAGTCCCCAGAGAACACTGAAGCTTTCTTT,CSVESPENTEAFF
TRBV12-5,-,TRBD1,TRBJ1-2,TGTGCTAGTGGTTTGGGGCAGGGGGCGAATGGCTACACCTTC,CASGLGQGANGYTF
TRBV19,-,-,TRBJ1-2,TGTGCCAGTAGTATGGGAACGGACAGTGCATATGGCTACACCTTC,CASSMGTDSAYGYTF
TRBV9,-,-,TRBJ2-7,TGTGCCAGCAGCGTAGCATCCGTCCAGTCCGAGCAGTACTTC,CASSVASVQSEQYF
TRBV27,-,TRBD1,TRBJ2-7,TGTGCCAGCAGTTTGACAGGGATTTTTTCCTACGAGCAGTACTTC,CASSLTGIFSYEQYF
TRBV5-4,-,TRBD2,TRBJ2-5,TGTGCCAGCAGCTTGGGTGTAGCGGGGGGGCCTGTAGAGACCCAGTACTTC,CASSLGVAGGPVETQYF
TRBV30,-,-,TRBJ2-3,TGTGCCTGGACAGTCAGGGAGGCCGATACGCAGTATTTT,CAWTVREADTQYF